The T cell receptor (beta chain) described here comes from a study of control samples from healthy donors and cancer patients. This clone was observed a handful of times. Sequencing was performed with immunoSEQ multiplex PCR; in TCRdb, only in-frame clones are kept and a portion is missing. The sample includes 60,000 to 95,000 clones, around 90% of them seen just once. The TCR comes from a woman aged 45-65 years with colorectal cancer. The sequencing sample was made of PBMCs.

The CDR3 nucleotides read TGTGCCAGCAGCCAAGACGGGGGGACCAATAATTCACCCCTCCACTTT. Translation: CASSQDGGTNNSPLHF. The chain recombines TRBV14 with TRBJ1-6, with TRBD1 as a possible D gene (5 bases). This CDR3 has 16 residues. The germline gives CDR1 SGHDN, CDR2 FVKESK. V was shortened by 0 bases and J by 5 bases, with 11 bases between the two germline ends.